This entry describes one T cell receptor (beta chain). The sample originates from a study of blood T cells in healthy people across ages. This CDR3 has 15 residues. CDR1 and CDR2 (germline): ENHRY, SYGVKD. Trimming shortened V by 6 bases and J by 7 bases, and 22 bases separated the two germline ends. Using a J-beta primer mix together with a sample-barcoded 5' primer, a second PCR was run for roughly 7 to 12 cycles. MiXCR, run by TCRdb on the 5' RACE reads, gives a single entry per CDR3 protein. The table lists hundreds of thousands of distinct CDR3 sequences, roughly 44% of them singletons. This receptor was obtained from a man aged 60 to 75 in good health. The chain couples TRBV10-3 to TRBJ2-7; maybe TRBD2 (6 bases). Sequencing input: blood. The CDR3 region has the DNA TGTGCCATCAGGGGGACTTTAGAAACCTACAATGAGCAGTACTTC. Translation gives CAIRGTLETYNEQYF.